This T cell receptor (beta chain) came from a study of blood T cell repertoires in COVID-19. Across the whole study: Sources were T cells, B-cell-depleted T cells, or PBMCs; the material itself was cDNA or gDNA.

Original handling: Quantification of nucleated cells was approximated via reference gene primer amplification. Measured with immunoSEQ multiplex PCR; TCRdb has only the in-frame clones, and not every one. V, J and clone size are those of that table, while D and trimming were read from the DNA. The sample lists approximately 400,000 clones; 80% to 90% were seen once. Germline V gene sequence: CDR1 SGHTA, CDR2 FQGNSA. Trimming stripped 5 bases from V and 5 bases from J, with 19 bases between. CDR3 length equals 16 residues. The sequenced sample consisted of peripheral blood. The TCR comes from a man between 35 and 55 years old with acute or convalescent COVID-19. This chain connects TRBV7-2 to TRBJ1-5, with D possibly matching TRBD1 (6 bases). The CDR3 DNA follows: TGTGCCAGCAGCGTGCCCTGGGGAGGGGGTCATCAGCCCCAGCATTTT. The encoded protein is CASSVPWGGGHQPQHF.